This T cell receptor (beta chain) was documented in a study of shared clonotypes between healthy human individuals. Study background: With ages of 18 to 49, the donors were a couple of women and a few men.

CD45RO-negative, CCR7-positively selected cells formed the naive CD8 fraction, excluding terminally differentiated effector memory CD45RA+ cells. Recent vaccinations or acute infections were absent in the healthy HIV-negative adult donors. Findings of the study overall: Naive subsets generally exceeded memory subsets in estimated richness. A handful of donors showed sharing of approximately 5% of naive CD4 clonotypes.

Concerning this clone: Its antigen is not known.

The CDR3 covers 13 residues. V gave up 5 bases and J gave up 15 bases, with 21 bases separating them. Germline V gives CDR1 SGHAT, CDR2 FQNNGV. The method was immunoSEQ multiplex PCR; TCRdb's version includes in-frame clones alone and lacks a portion of them. The sample carries approximately 600,000 clones, about 95% recorded once. V gene TRBV11-2 combines with J gene TRBJ2-3; D unclear. Specimen: naive CD8+ T cells sorted from blood. This clonotype was sampled from a woman in her 30s in good health. The CDR3 sequence is CASSGNLDASNYF. CDR3 coding DNA: TGTGCCAGCAGCGGAAACTTAGATGCAAGCAACTATTTT.